This T cell receptor beta chain was sequenced in a study of monozygotic twins with inflammatory bowel disease. Overall study findings and caveats: IBD patients share fewer clonotypes with other people than healthy twins do, especially with disease activity. The inverse Simpson measure of TCRbeta diversity was lower in IBD patients than in healthy co-twins.

UMIs incorporating a 6-nucleotide sample barcode were appended by means of template switching. With the 5' RACE reads reprocessed, TCRdb shows one record per CDR3 protein and no DNA. The sample data list about 140,000 distinct CDR3 sequences. The germline V gene has CDR1 SGDLS and CDR2 YYNGEE. This CDR3 comprises 15 residues. Regarding this clonotype: Its matching antigen is unknown.

The specimen was blood. This chain uses TRBV9 with TRBJ1-5. The receptor's source is a human donor with ulcerative colitis or Crohn's disease, or a healthy co-twin of an affected twin (not recorded which). This CDR3 reads CASSPSPGTDQPQHF.